Included here is one TCR beta chain sequence, with context. Its antigen remains unknown. The data were obtained in a study of post-analysis software for immune sequencing data. Turning to the study itself: Secondary progressive, relapsing-remitting and progressive-relapsing multiple sclerosis were among the included disease courses.

Every TCR beta cDNA library bore unique molecular identifiers. TCRdb reanalysed the PCR reads using MiXCR and keeps one entry per CDR3 protein. The sample shows about 760,000 distinct CDR3 sequences, about 32% of them seen only once. Notes on the study in general: Among multiple sclerosis patients, normalized Chao1 diversity was significantly below that of controls. TRBV5-6, TRBV5-1 and TRBV20-1 belonged to a set of roughly 5 TRBV segments that were more frequent in patients than controls. Analysis by F measure revealed that same-batch samples clustered strongly together.

CDR3 size: 15 residues. V was trimmed by 4 bases and J by 11 bases, leaving 20 bases between them. Germline V lookup: CDR1 SGHTA, CDR2 FQGNSA. This TCR was sampled from a girl between 10 and 17 years old with multiple sclerosis. The rearrangement links TRBV7-2 to TRBJ1-4; tentative D call: TRBD1 (6 bases). Sequenced: blood. The CDR3 nucleotides read TGTGCCAGCAGCTCTATCACCGGGGGCGGGGGGAAACTGTTTTTT. Translation: CASSSITGGGGKLFF.